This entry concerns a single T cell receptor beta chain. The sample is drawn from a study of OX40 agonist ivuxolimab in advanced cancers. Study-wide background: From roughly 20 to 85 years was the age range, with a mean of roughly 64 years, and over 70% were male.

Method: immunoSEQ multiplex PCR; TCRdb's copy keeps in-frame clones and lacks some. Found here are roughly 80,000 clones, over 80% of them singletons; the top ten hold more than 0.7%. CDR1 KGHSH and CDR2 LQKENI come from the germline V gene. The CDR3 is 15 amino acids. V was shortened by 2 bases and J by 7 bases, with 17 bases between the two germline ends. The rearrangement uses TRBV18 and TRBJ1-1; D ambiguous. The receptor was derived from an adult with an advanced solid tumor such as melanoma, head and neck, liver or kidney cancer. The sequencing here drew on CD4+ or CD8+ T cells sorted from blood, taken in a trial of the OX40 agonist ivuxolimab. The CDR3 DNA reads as TGTGCCAGCTCACCAGATCGATCGGGCGGTAATGAAGCTTTCTTT. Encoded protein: CASSPDRSGGNEAFF.